A few counts support the clone carrying this TCR beta chain. Its specificity is unknown. This sample is part of a study of graft-versus-host responses after intestinal transplantation. Study background: Each patient got anti-thymocyte globulin induction, then tacrolimus and steroids for roughly 3 years.

CDR3 length equals 14 residues. CDR1 and CDR2 (germline): LGHNT, FRNRAP. J lost 7 bases, V lost 1 base, and 6 bases had no gene match. Study results and limitations: Patients with graft-donor T cell macrochimerism had high graft-versus-host to host-versus-graft clonal ratios in allografts.

TCRdb's table, derived via immunoSEQ multiplex PCR, lists solely in-frame clones and lacks some. The data hold tens of thousands of clones, with about 89% observed a single time. The clonotype originates from a human donor who received an intestinal transplant. The sequencing used unstimulated CD8+ T cells sorted from spleen or lymph node cells, collected before intestinal transplant. V is TRBV12-5 and J is TRBJ1-1; 7 bases fit TRBD1. The CDR3 loop is CASGLGPGQYEAFF. DNA for the CDR3: TGTGCTAGTGGTTTGGGACCGGGACAGTATGAAGCTTTCTTT.